These 31 T cell receptor beta chains were sequenced from one sample in a study of OX40 agonist ivuxolimab in advanced cancers. The method was immunoSEQ multiplex PCR; TCRdb's version includes in-frame clones alone and lacks a portion of them. The data contain 44,000 or so clones, more than 75% of them singletons. This sample comprised CD4+ or CD8+ T cells sorted from blood, obtained in a trial of the OX40 agonist ivuxolimab. The receptors come from an adult with an advanced solid tumor such as melanoma, head and neck, liver or kidney cancer.

The rearrangement links TRBV9 to TRBJ2-1; 14 bases align to TRBD2. Germline CDR1 reads SGDLS; CDR2 reads YYNGEE. V shed 0 bases and J 8 bases; nucleotides not matched to a gene: 4. The CDR3 consists of 16 residues. In nucleotides, the CDR3 is TGTGCCAGCAGCGTAGATTTGGGACTAGCGGGAGATGAGCAGTTCTTC. As protein: CASSVDLGLAGDEQFF.

The DNA of the CDR3 is TGCAGCGTTGGAAACAATTACAATGAGCAGTTCTTC. Protein product: CSVGNNYNEQFF. The rearrangement joins TRBV29-1 to TRBJ2-1; D gene unclear. V lost 4 bases to trimming and J lost 4 bases, with 8 bases between them. The CDR3 totals 12 residues. CDR1 and CDR2 from the germline V gene are SQVTM and ANQGSEA.

This chain joins TRBV19 and TRBJ2-7; 11 bases are shared with TRBD1. The CDR3 contains 13 residues. With 8 bases clipped from V and 6 bases from J, the junction kept 6 bases outside the gene matches. Germline-derived CDR1 and CDR2 are LNHDA and SQIVND (reference sequence). CDR3 in DNA: TGTGCCAGTCAATCCGGGACAGGGGGCGAGCAGTACTTC. The encoded protein is CASQSGTGGEQYF. Using reference TRBV19 and TRBJ2-7 for the parts outside the CDR3, the full variable domain is DGGITQSPKYLFRKEGQNVTLSCEQNLNHDAMYWYRQDPGQGLRLIYYSQIVNDFQKGDIAEGYSVSREKKESFPLTVTSAQKNPTAFYLCASQSGTGGEQYFGPGTRLTVT.

The rearrangement uses TRBV9 and TRBJ1-1; a possible D gene is TRBD1 (5 bases). This CDR3 region has 15 residues. Per the germline V gene, CDR1 is SGDLS and CDR2 is YYNGEE. V gave up 5 bases and J gave up 0 bases, with 14 bases separating them. The CDR3 region has the DNA TGTGCCAGCAGTCCGACCGGGGGAATGAACACTGAAGCTTTCTTT. Its protein is CASSPTGGMNTEAFF.

This chain uses TRBV28 with TRBJ2-5, with a weak D call TRBD1 (6 bases). Deletions cut 4 bases from V and 3 bases from J, with 21 bases between. The V gene's germline CDR1 is MDHEN and CDR2 SYDVKM. The CDR3 covers 17 residues. The CDR3 here is CASSWGIHRQEKETQYF. CDR3 coding DNA: TGTGCCAGCAGTTGGGGGATACATCGACAGGAGAAAGAGACCCAGTACTTC.

The rearrangement links TRBV4-1 to TRBJ1-5; 7 nucleotides match TRBD1. With V trimmed by 1 base and J by 9 bases, 12 bases remained unmatched. The CDR3 length is 16 residues. Germline CDR1 and CDR2: MGHRA and YSYEKL. The CDR3 loop reads CASSQGSQGEVRPQHF. DNA for the CDR3: TGCGCCAGCAGCCAAGGGAGTCAGGGGGAGGTGAGGCCCCAGCATTTT.

V is TRBV4-1 and J is TRBJ2-7; TRBD1 might be the D (7 bases). CDR1 and CDR2 from the germline V gene are MGHRA and YSYEKL. The V gene lost 0 bases and the J gene lost 2 bases, with 11 bases spanning the gap. The CDR3 contains 15 residues. CDR3 bases: TGCGCCAGCAGCCAAGATCAGGGGGGCCCCTACGAGCAGTACTTC. It is translated as CASSQDQGGPYEQYF.

In nucleotides, the CDR3 is TGTGCCTGGAGTATATGGAAGAACCAGCCCCAGCATTTT. It yields the protein CAWSIWKNQPQHF. The V and J genes are TRBV30 and TRBJ1-5; D uncertain. The CDR3 totals 13 residues. The V gene's germline CDR1 is GTSNPN and CDR2 SVGIG (reference sequence). Trimming stripped 2 bases from V and 7 bases from J, with 12 bases between.

This chain links TRBV4-2 with TRBJ1-3, with D unclear. CDR3 size: 16 residues. Germline V gene data show CDR1 as LGHNA and CDR2 as YNFKEQ. Between the trimmed V and J ends, which lost 3 bases and 0 bases, there was a span of 12 bases. The CDR3 reads CASSHEGGISGNTIYF. The CDR3 bases are TGTGCCAGCAGCCACGAGGGCGGCATCTCTGGAAACACCATATATTTT.

V and J are TRBV4-1 and TRBJ1-2; the D gene is possibly TRBD1 (5 bases). There are 15 residues in the CDR3. With 1 base removed from V and 8 bases from J, the gap between germline ends came to 17 bases. Germline lookup yields CDR1 MGHRA and CDR2 YSYEKL. The CDR3 here is CASSQAYNEGLGYTF. DNA of the CDR3: TGCGCCAGCAGCCAAGCTTACAACGAGGGGCTCGGCTACACCTTC.

This chain joins TRBV9 and TRBJ2-2, with TRBD1 identical over 8 bases. The CDR3 sequence is 15 residues long. V shed 3 bases and J 0 bases; nucleotides not matched to a gene: 1. CDR1 and CDR2 from the germline V gene are SGDLS and YYNGEE. The CDR3 nucleotides are TGTGCCAGCAGCGGACAGGGGTCGAACACCGGGGAGCTGTTTTTT. Protein: CASSGQGSNTGELFF.

The chain joins TRBV7-9 to TRBJ2-6, with D tentatively TRBD1 (6 bases). The V gene's germline CDR1 is SEHNR and CDR2 FQNEAQ (reference sequence). Between the trimmed V and J ends, which lost 5 bases and 2 bases, there was a span of 13 bases. This CDR3 has 16 residues. The CDR3 region has the DNA TGTGCCAGCAGCGCACCGAGGGGGACTGGGGCCAACGTCCTGACTTTC. It encodes CASSAPRGTGANVLTF.

A remark on this clone: In the same sample, other DNA sequences code for this CDR3. The V and J genes are TRBV7-2 and TRBJ2-2; no clear D. The germline V gene encodes CDR1 SGHTA and CDR2 FQGNSA. The CDR3 covers 11 residues. V shed 3 bases and J shed 6 bases, with 2 bases lying between them. CDR3 sequence: CASSLSGELFF. The CDR3 nucleotides read TGTGCCAGCAGCTTGTCCGGGGAGCTGTTTTTT.

The chain employs TRBV6-4 and TRBJ1-3, with D maybe TRBD1 (5 bases). V dropped 5 bases and J dropped 0 bases, with 11 bases sitting between them. The V gene's germline CDR1 is MRHNA and CDR2 SNTAGT. The CDR3 runs to 15 residues. CDR3 loop: CASSIDSHSGNTIYF. In DNA, the CDR3 is TGTGCCAGCAGTATCGACAGTCACTCTGGAAACACCATATATTTT.

The rearrangement uses TRBV19 and TRBJ2-2; no clear D. Trimming took 3 bases from V and 3 from J, leaving 5 bases between them. This CDR3 is 13 amino acids long. Germline V gene lookup returns CDR1 LNHDA and CDR2 SQIVND (reference sequence). CDR3 sequence: CASSIRDTGELFF. The CDR3 DNA is TGTGCCAGTAGTATTAGGGACACCGGGGAGCTGTTTTTT.

The chain combines TRBV5-1 with TRBJ1-1; tentatively, D is TRBD1 (6 bases). The V gene lost 4 bases and the J gene lost 4 bases, with 11 bases spanning the gap. This CDR3 region has 13 residues. Germline CDR1 and CDR2: SGHRS and YFSETQ. CDR3 coding DNA: TGCGCCAGCAGCATACAGGGACCCACTGAAGCTTTCTTT. This gives the protein CASSIQGPTEAFF. The full variable domain, completed using reference TRBV5-1 and TRBJ1-1, is KAGVTQTPRYLIKTRGQQVTLSCSPISGHRSVSWYQQTPGQGLQFLFEYFSETQRNKGNFPGRFSGRQFSNSRSEMNVSTLELGDSALYLCASSIQGPTEAFFGQGTRLTVV.

This chain links TRBV27 with TRBJ2-7; D is unresolved. Deletions cut 7 bases from V and 3 bases from J, with 16 bases between. The CDR3 extends over 14 amino acids. Germline loops: CDR1 MNHEY, CDR2 SMNVEV (reference sequence). This CDR3 reads CASKTYPLDYEQYF. The CDR3 region has the DNA TGTGCCAGCAAAACGTACCCCCTAGACTACGAGCAGTACTTC.

In its sample, this clone was seen once. This chain uses TRBV7-8 with TRBJ1-2; TRBD1 matches at 11 bases. V shed 1 base and J 7 bases; nucleotides not matched to a gene: 5. This CDR3 is built from 15 residues. CDR1 and CDR2 from the germline V gene are SGHVS and FQNEAQ. As DNA, the CDR3 is TGTGCCAGCAGCTTAGGAGGGACAGGGGGTAGTGGCTACACCTTC. It translates to CASSLGGTGGSGYTF.

The chain couples TRBV9 to TRBJ1-4; D not certain. Germline V CDR1 and CDR2: SGDLS, YYNGEE. The CDR3 has 15 residues. The germline V and J ends were trimmed by 3 bases and 8 bases, with 17 bases remaining between them. CDR3 sequence reads: CASSGGGGRHEKLFF. The CDR3 DNA reads TGTGCCAGCAGCGGAGGAGGAGGCCGCCACGAAAAACTGTTTTTT.

The chain joins TRBV5-4 to TRBJ2-7, with TRBD1 identical over 9 bases. CDR3 length: 15 residues. CDR1 and CDR2 (germline): SGHNT, YYREEE (reference sequence). With V trimmed by 4 bases and J by 0 bases, 5 bases remained unmatched. CDR3 DNA sequence: TGTGCCAGCAGCAAGGGGACAGGGCACTCCTACGAGCAGTACTTC. It is translated as CASSKGTGHSYEQYF.

CDR3 sequence (DNA): TGTGCCAGCAGCTGGGGTGGGTCGGTGGTCGCTTTCTTT. Its protein is CASSWGGSVVAFF. The chain joins TRBV5-8 to TRBJ1-1; no reliable D call. Germline CDR1 is SGHTS and CDR2 is YDEGEE. V lost 3 bases, J lost 11 bases, and 17 bases lay in between. The CDR3 runs to 13 residues.

The chain carries TRBV27 and TRBJ2-5; 14 nucleotides line up with TRBD2. CDR1 and CDR2 from the germline V gene are MNHEY and SMNVEV (reference sequence). This CDR3 spans 17 amino acids. Trimming took 3 bases from V and 5 from J; bases not matched to a gene: 8. In DNA, the CDR3 is TGTGCCAGCAGTTTGAGACTAGCGGGGGGGCGGCGGGAGACCCAGTACTTC. It codes for CASSLRLAGGRRETQYF.

This chain connects TRBV6-5 to TRBJ1-1; D unclear. V was pared by 0 bases and J by 7 bases, with 9 bases between. The CDR3 sequence is 13 residues long. Germline V lookup: CDR1 MNHEY, CDR2 SVGAGI. CDR3 loop: CASSYSFSGEAFF. Here the CDR3 DNA reads TGTGCCAGCAGTTACTCGTTTAGCGGTGAAGCTTTCTTT.

The rearrangement uses TRBV19 and TRBJ1-1; D call uncertain. Trimming stripped 1 base from V and 8 bases from J, with 8 bases between. The CDR3 spans 12 residues. Germline lookup yields CDR1 LNHDA and CDR2 SQIVND (reference sequence). The chain's CDR3 is CASSIGSGEAFF. CDR3 nucleotides: TGTGCCAGTAGTATAGGGAGCGGGGAAGCTTTCTTT. The whole variable domain, remainder taken from reference TRBV19 and TRBJ1-1, is DGGITQSPKYLFRKEGQNVTLSCEQNLNHDAMYWYRQDPGQGLRLIYYSQIVNDFQKGDIAEGYSVSREKKESFPLTVTSAQKNPTAFYLCASSIGSGEAFFGQGTRLTVV.

This clone was seen only a few times. The V and J genes are TRBV28 and TRBJ1-5, with unresolved D. CDR1 MDHEN and CDR2 SYDVKM come from the germline V gene. V gave up 4 bases and J gave up 0 bases, with 7 bases separating them. This CDR3 has 14 amino acids. The CDR3 nucleotides are TGTGCCAGCAGTTCGATATATAGCAATCAGCCCCAGCATTTT. Its protein is CASSSIYSNQPQHF. Variable domain in full (rest from reference TRBV28 and TRBJ1-5): DVKVTQSSRYLVKRTGEKVFLECVQDMDHENMFWYRQDPGLGLRLIYFSYDVKMKEKGDIPEGYSVSREKKERFSLILESASTNQTSMYLCASSSIYSNQPQHFGDGTRLSIL.

V usage is TRBV5-6 and J usage is TRBJ1-1; TRBD1 matches at 10 bases. Germline V lookup: CDR1 SGHDT, CDR2 YYEEEE. V shed 5 bases, J shed 2 bases, and the junction held 3 bases outside the gene matches. This CDR3 has 14 residues. The CDR3 coding sequence is TGTGCCAGCAGAGAGACAGGGGGCAACACTGAAGCTTTCTTT. Its translation is CASRETGGNTEAFF.

In its sample, this clone was seen once. CDR3 DNA sequence: TGTGCCAGCAGGGGGGAGAACACCGGGGAGCTGTTTTTT. It codes for CASRGENTGELFF. This chain joins TRBV27 and TRBJ2-2, with D perhaps assigned TRBD1 or TRBD2 (5 bases each). This CDR3 contains 13 residues. CDR1 is MNHEY and CDR2 is SMNVEV in the germline V gene (reference sequence). V was trimmed by 6 bases and J by 1 base, leaving 6 bases between them.

V usage is TRBV9 and J usage is TRBJ2-5; no clear D. Per germline, CDR1 SGDLS and CDR2 YYNGEE. CDR3 length equals 12 residues. V shed 3 bases and J shed 0 bases, with 3 bases lying between them. The CDR3 coding sequence is TGTGCCAGCAGCGCGGACCAAGAGACCCAGTACTTC. Protein product: CASSADQETQYF.

This clone was detected a few times. CDR3: CASSPAEAEQYF. CDR3 coding DNA: TGTGCCAGCAGCCCAGCGGAGGCGGAGCAGTACTTC. V and J are TRBV7-9 and TRBJ2-7, with D perhaps TRBD2 (5 bases). This CDR3 comprises 12 residues. CDR1 and CDR2 from the germline V gene are SEHNR and FQNEAQ (reference sequence). Trimming took off 5 bases at V and 7 bases at J, with 12 bases between the two ends.

This clone was recorded once. The same CDR3 arises from other DNA sequences in this sample as well. The chain links TRBV2 to TRBJ2-1, with 7 bases matching TRBD1. V lost 0 bases, J lost 2 bases, and 1 base stayed unmatched. This CDR3 is 15 amino acids long. Germline CDR1 and CDR2: SNHLY and FYNNEI. Here the CDR3 DNA reads TGTGCCAGCAGTGAAGCAGGGGGCCCCTACAATGAGCAGTTCTTC. Its protein product is CASSEAGGPYNEQFF.

The J gene is TRBJ2-7, the V gene TRBV4-2, with D uncertain. Germline-derived CDR1 and CDR2 are LGHNA and YNFKEQ. Between the trimmed V and J ends, which lost 0 bases and 6 bases, there was a span of 6 bases. This CDR3 spans 12 amino acids. The CDR3 DNA follows: TGTGCCAGCAGCCAAGAGGGTTCCGAGCAGTACTTC. This translates into CASSQEGSEQYF.